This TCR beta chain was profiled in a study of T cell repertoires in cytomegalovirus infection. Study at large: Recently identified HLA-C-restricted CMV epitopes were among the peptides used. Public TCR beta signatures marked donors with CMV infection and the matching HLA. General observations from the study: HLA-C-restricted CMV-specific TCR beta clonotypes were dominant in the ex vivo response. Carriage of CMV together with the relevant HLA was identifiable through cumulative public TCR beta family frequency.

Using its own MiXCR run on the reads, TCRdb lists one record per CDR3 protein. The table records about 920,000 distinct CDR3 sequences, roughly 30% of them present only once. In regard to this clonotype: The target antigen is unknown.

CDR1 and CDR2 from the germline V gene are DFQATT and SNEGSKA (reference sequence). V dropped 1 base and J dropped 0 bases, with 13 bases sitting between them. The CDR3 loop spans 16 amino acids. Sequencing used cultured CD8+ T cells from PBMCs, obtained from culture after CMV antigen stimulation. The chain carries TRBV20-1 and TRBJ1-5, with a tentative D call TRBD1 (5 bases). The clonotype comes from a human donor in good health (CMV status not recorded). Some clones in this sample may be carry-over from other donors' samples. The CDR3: CSARAGDGYSNQPQHF. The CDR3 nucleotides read TGCAGTGCTAGAGCCGGGGACGGTTATAGCAATCAGCCCCAGCATTTT.